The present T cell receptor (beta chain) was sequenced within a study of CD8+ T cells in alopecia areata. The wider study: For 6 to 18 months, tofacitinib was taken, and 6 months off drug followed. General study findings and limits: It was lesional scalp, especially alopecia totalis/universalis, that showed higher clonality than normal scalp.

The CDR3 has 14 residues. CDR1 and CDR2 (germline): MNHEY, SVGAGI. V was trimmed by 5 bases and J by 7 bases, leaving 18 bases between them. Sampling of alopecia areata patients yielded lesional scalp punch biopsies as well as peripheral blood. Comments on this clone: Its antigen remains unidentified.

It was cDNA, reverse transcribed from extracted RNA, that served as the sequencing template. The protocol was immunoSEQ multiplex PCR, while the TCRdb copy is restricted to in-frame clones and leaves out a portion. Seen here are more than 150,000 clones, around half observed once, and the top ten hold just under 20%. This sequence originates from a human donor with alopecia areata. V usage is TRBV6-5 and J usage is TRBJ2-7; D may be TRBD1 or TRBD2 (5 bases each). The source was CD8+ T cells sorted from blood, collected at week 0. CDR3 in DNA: TGTGCCAGCAGTGGCCGGGACCGAGCGTCGGAGCAGTACTTC. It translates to CASSGRDRASEQYF.